What follows are 5 T cell receptor beta chains derived from one specimen sequenced in a study of cytomegalovirus exposure and HLA in healthy donors. PCR involved 60 Vbeta and 13 Jbeta primers. Clones were read by immunoSEQ multiplex PCR, and TCRdb kept only the in-frame ones, dropping some. The sample has 110,000 to 150,000 clones; 65% to 85% are singletons. The sample comprised PBMCs. These receptor sequences come from a man aged 30 to 39 in good health and CMV-seronegative.

The chain carries TRBV6-5 and TRBJ1-2; 9 positions match TRBD1. There are 13 residues in the CDR3. Germline V gene data show CDR1 as MNHEY and CDR2 as SVGAGI. J was trimmed by 7 bases and V by 4 bases; bases with no gene match: 4. The CDR3 DNA follows: TGTGCCAGCAGTTCCCACAGGGGGCTTGGCTACACCTTC. This codes for CASSSHRGLGYTF.

The chain employs TRBV7-2 and TRBJ1-1, with a possible D match to TRBD1 (5 bases). V was trimmed by 5 bases and J by 8 bases, leaving 18 bases between them. This CDR3 is 14 amino acids long. CDR1 and CDR2 from the germline V gene are SGHTA and FQGNSA. DNA of the CDR3: TGTGCCAGCAGCCTACGGGGAGGGGTGCGGGAAGCTTTCTTT. It encodes CASSLRGGVREAFF.

Worth noting for this clone: The sample has other DNA sequences that encode this CDR3 too. The chain couples TRBV27 to TRBJ2-7; a weak D match, TRBD1 (5 bases). Germline assignment: CDR1 MNHEY and CDR2 SMNVEV (reference sequence). V was clipped by 0 bases and J by 3 bases, with 9 bases between them. The CDR3 contains 14 residues. CDR3 region: CASSLSGQDYEQYF. CDR3 in DNA: TGTGCCAGCAGTTTATCGGGGCAGGACTACGAGCAGTACTTC.

This clone was counted once. V gene TRBV27 combines with J gene TRBJ1-2, with 7 nucleotides matching TRBD1. The CDR3 runs to 14 residues. J lost 6 bases, V lost 6 bases, and 10 bases had no gene match. Germline-derived CDR1 and CDR2 are MNHEY and SMNVEV (reference sequence). The CDR3 DNA follows: TGTGCCAGCAGCCTCAGGGGGACAGCCGATGGCTACACCTTC. It is translated as CASSLRGTADGYTF.

The chain combines TRBV7-9 with TRBJ2-3, with 8 nucleotides matching TRBD1. Germline lookup yields CDR1 SEHNR and CDR2 FQNEAQ (reference sequence). The CDR3 runs to 17 residues. Germline trimming cut 5 bases from V and 7 bases from J; bases unmatched to any gene: 17. CDR3 nucleotide sequence: TGTGCCAGCAGCAGCGTTTCGACAGGGGTCGGCCTGTATACGCAGTATTTT. Amino acids: CASSSVSTGVGLYTQYF. The variable domain in full, with the rest retrieved from reference TRBV7-9 and TRBJ2-3, is DTGVSQNPRHKITKRGQNVTFRCDPISEHNRLYWYRQTLGQGPEFLTYFQNEAQLEKSRLLSDRFSAERPKGSFSTLEIQRTEQGDSAMYLCASSSVSTGVGLYTQYFGPGTRLTVL.